The rows below give T cell receptor beta chains drawn from one sample of a study of glioma-infiltrating T cells. Using its own MiXCR run on the multiplex PCR reads, TCRdb lists one record per CDR3 protein. This sample yields about 130,000 distinct CDR3 sequences, of which roughly 25% are seen a single time; roughly 15% belongs to the top ten. The sample consisted of glioma tissue, nonneoplastic brain tissue, or PBMCs (not recorded which). Receptors originate from a human donor with low-grade glioma or glioblastoma, undergoing nonglioma brain surgery, or in good health (not recorded which). Each CDR3 is given with its conserved first and last residue. The D gene is left open where the match is weak. Rows give clone size only sometimes, using once, few, many, or a class for an expanded clone.

d_gene,abundance,v_gene,len,j_gene,CDR3nt,CDR3aa
-,-,TRBV15,15,TRBJ2-1,TGTGCCACCAGCAGAGACATGAGCTCCTACAATGAGCAGTTCTTC,CATSRDMSSYNEQFF
TRBD1,few,TRBV12-3/TRBV12-4,15,TRBJ2-7,TGTGCCAGCAGTTTCGTTGAGGGGGCATCCTACGAGCAGTACTTC,CASSFVEGASYEQYF
TRBD2,-,TRBV28,19,TRBJ2-1,TGTGCCAGCAGCTTCTACATCTGTTCCGGGACTAGCGGTGATCAAGGGCAGTTCTTC,CASSFYICSGTSGDQGQFF
-,few,TRBV19,15,TRBJ1-5,TGTGCCAGTCATGCACAGGGTATTAGCAATCAGCCCCAGCATTTT,CASHAQGISNQPQHF
TRBD2,many,TRBV20-1,11,TRBJ2-1,TGCAGTGCCGGGGGGGTCAATGAGCAGTTCTTC,CSAGGVNEQFF
-,many,TRBV5-1,14,TRBJ1-3,TGCGCCAGCAGCGGCGGAGAGCCTGGAAACACCATATATTTT,CASSGGEPGNTIYF
-,few,TRBV29-1,15,TRBJ2-3,TGCAGCGTTGACGGACGGCGGAACCGCACAGATACGCAGTATTTT,CSVDGRRNRTDTQYF
-,many,TRBV20-1,15,TRBJ1-5,TGCAGTGCCCCGGACGGAAAAACTAGCAATCAGCCCCAGCATTTT,CSAPDGKTSNQPQHF
TRBD1,many,TRBV19,13,TRBJ1-1,TGTGCCAGTAGTACACAGGGGGACACTGAAGCTTTCTTT,CASSTQGDTEAFF
-,many,TRBV3-1,16,TRBJ1-5,TGTGCCAGCAGCCGGGGATCTGGACAGAACAATCAGCCCCAGCATTTT,CASSRGSGQNNQPQHF
TRBD2,many,TRBV7-2,17,TRBJ2-5,TGTGCCAGCAGCTCCTTAAGCGGGATCTGGGGGGGGGAGACCCAGTACTTC,CASSSLSGIWGGETQYF
TRBD1,many,TRBV27,15,TRBJ2-7,TGTGCCAGCAGTTTACGGGACAGCAGCTCCTACGAGCAGTACTTC,CASSLRDSSSYEQYF
-,many,TRBV6-6,15,TRBJ2-5,TGTGCCAGCAGTTACTCGAATAGTCCGCGCGAGACCCAGTACTTC,CASSYSNSPRETQYF
TRBD1,many,TRBV19,15,TRBJ2-3,TGTGCCAGTAGTATACGTGGACAGGCCAGAGATACGCAGTATTTT,CASSIRGQARDTQYF
TRBD2,-,TRBV12-5,15,TRBJ2-7,TGTGCTAGTGGCTCAAGACTAGCGGGTACCTACGAGCAGTACTTC,CASGSRLAGTYEQYF
-,-,TRBV12-3/TRBV12-4,12,TRBJ1-5,TGTGCCAGCAGATACTCAGGTCAGCCCCAGCATTTT,CASRYSGQPQHF
TRBD1,many,TRBV20-1,13,TRBJ2-5,TGCAGTGCCGCCGACAGGGACCCGGTGACCCAGTACTTC,CSAADRDPVTQYF